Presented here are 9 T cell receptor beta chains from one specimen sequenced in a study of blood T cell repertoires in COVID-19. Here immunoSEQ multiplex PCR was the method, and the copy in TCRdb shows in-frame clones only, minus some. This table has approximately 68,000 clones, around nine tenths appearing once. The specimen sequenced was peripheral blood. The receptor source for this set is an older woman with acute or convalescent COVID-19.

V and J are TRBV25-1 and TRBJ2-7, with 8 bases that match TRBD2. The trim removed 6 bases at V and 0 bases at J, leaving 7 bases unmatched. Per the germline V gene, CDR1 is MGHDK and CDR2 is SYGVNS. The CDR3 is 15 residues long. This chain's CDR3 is CASSLGGVGSYEQYF. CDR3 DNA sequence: TGTGCCAGCAGCCTCGGGGGGGTCGGCTCCTACGAGCAGTACTTC.

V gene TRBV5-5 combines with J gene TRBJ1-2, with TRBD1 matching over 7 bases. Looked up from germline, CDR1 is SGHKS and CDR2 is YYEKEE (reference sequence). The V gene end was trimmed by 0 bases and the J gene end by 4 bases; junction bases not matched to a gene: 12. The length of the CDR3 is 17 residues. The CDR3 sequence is CASSLALLEGAGYGYTF. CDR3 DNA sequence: TGTGCCAGCAGCTTGGCTTTATTGGAGGGGGCGGGCTATGGCTACACCTTC.

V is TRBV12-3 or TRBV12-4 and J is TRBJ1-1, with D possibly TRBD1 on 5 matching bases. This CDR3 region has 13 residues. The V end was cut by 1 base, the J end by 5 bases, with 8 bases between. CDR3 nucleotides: TGTGCCAGCAGTTTAGGGGGGGGGACTGAAGCTTTCTTT. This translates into CASSLGGGTEAFF.

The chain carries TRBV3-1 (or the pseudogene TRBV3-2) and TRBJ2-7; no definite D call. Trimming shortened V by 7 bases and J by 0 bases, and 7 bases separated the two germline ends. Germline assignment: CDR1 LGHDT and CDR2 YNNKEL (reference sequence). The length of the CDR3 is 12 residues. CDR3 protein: CASTGNSYEQYF. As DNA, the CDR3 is TGTGCCAGCACAGGAAACTCCTACGAGCAGTACTTC.

The CDR3 sequence is CASSLSPGQVGDEQYF. CDR3 DNA sequence: TGTGCCAGCAGTTTATCCCCTGGGCAGGTAGGCGACGAGCAGTACTTC. The rearrangement uses TRBV27 and TRBJ2-7; no definite D call. The germline CDR1 and CDR2 sequences are MNHEY and SMNVEV (reference sequence). V was trimmed by 0 bases and J by 5 bases, leaving 17 bases between them. This CDR3 is built from 16 residues.

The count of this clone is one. The CDR3 here is CASSRTENTEAFF. The CDR3 DNA is TGTGCCAGCTCACGCACAGAGAACACTGAAGCTTTCTTT. The rearrangement uses TRBV18 and TRBJ1-1; D remains unclear. The CDR3 contains 13 residues. V was shortened by 4 bases and J by 1 base, with 7 bases between the two germline ends. Germline V gene data show CDR1 as KGHSH and CDR2 as LQKENI.

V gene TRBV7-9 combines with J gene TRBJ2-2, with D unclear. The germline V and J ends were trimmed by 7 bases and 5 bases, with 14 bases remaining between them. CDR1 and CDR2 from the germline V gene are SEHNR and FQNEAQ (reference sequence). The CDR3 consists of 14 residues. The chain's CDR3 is CASKSNLLTGELFF. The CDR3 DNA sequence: TGTGCCAGCAAGTCCAACCTCCTAACCGGGGAGCTGTTTTTT. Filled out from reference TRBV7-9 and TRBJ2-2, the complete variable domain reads DTGVSQNPRHKITKRGQNVTFRCDPISEHNRLYWYRQTLGQGPEFLTYFQNEAQLEKSRLLSDRFSAERPKGSFSTLEIQRTEQGDSAMYLCASKSNLLTGELFFGEGSRLTVL.

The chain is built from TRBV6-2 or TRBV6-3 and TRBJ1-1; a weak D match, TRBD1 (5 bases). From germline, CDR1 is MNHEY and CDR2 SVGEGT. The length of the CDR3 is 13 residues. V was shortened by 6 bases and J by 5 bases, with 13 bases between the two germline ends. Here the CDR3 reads CASSPPRGTEAFF. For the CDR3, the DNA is TGTGCCAGCAGCCCGCCGCGGGGGACTGAAGCTTTCTTT.

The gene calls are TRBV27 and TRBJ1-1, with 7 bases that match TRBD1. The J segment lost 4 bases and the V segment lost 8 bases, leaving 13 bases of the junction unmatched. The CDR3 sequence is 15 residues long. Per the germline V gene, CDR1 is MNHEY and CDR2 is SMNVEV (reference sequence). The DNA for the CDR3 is TGTGCCAGCTCACAAGGAGGGCAGGGGGGCACTGAAGCTTTCTTT. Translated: CASSQGGQGGTEAFF.